What follows describes a single TCR beta chain. What it recognizes is unknown. These data belong to a study of persistence of HIV-infected CD4 T cells. The germline gives CDR1 MRHNA, CDR2 SNTAGT. The CDR3 covers 14 residues. Trimming cost V 0 bases and J 12 bases; bases outside gene matches: 8. Regarding the study as a whole: CMV- and Gag-responding cells had lower TCRbeta richness than CD3/CD28-responding cells.

This was the immunoSEQ version 4 assay in survey mode. Clones were read by immunoSEQ multiplex PCR, and TCRdb kept only the in-frame ones, dropping some. The data show about 40,000 clones, approximately 78% seen once. Cells were stimulated with overlapping HIV-1 Gag 15-mer peptides. Memory cells lacking CD40L and CD69 with high CD45RO were sorted. Plasma HIV-1 RNA stayed below 50 copies/mL for at least 4 years. The sequence derives from an adult man with HIV who was CMV-seropositive. This chain connects TRBV6-4 to TRBJ2-1; 7 bases agree with TRBD2. The sequenced sample was CD4+ T cells sorted from PBMCs after approximately 20-hour stimulation, obtained from a patient who received antiretroviral therapy. CDR3 sequence reads: CASSDSHGGVGQFF. The CDR3 DNA follows: TGTGCCAGCAGTGACTCCCATGGGGGGGTTGGGCAGTTCTTC.